The 10 T cell receptor beta chains in this list originate from one sample, sequenced in a study of beta chain features in type 1 diabetes. General observations from the study: Type 1 diabetes patients showed a moderate but significant shortening of TCRB CDR3s in all four CD4+ subsets.

Isolated RNA was reverse transcribed in full, so expressed TCRB transcripts were sequenced. Assay used: immunoSEQ multiplex PCR; TCRdb lists only in-frame clones, some missing. Counted here are about 650,000 clones, around 12% occurring once; the ten biggest clones make up more than 0.095%. These TCRs are of unknown antigen specificity. The sequenced material came from naive CD4+ T cells from blood. The receptors were sampled from a man aged 30-40 years with type 1 diabetes.

This clone was detected a few times. The chain couples TRBV11-2 to TRBJ2-1; possible D gene TRBD2, 6 bases. The V end was cut by 3 bases, the J end by 5 bases, with 8 bases between. Germline V CDR1 and CDR2: SGHAT, FQNNGV. This CDR3 is 13 amino acids long. The CDR3 is CASSFSGDNEQFF. The CDR3 DNA sequence: TGTGCCAGCAGCTTCTCGGGGGACAATGAGCAGTTCTTC.

The V call is TRBV4-3, the J call TRBJ1-1, with 7 bases that match TRBD1. The germline CDR1 and CDR2 sequences are LGHNA and YSLEER. This CDR3 has 14 amino acids. The trim removed 0 bases at V and 5 bases at J, leaving 3 bases unmatched. The CDR3 region is CASSQDHRGTEAFF. For the CDR3, the DNA is TGCGCCAGCAGCCAAGATCACAGGGGAACTGAAGCTTTCTTT.

The chain is built from TRBV5-1 and TRBJ2-7; possibly TRBD2 for D (5 bases). With 0 bases removed from V and 3 bases from J, the gap between germline ends came to 10 bases. Germline CDR1 reads SGHRS; CDR2 reads YFSETQ. This CDR3 comprises 14 residues. The CDR3 is CASSLARGNYEQYF. The CDR3 DNA is TGCGCCAGCAGCTTGGCAAGAGGGAACTACGAGCAGTACTTC.

Only a few counts were recorded for this clone. The chain carries TRBV29-1 and TRBJ2-1; TRBD1 is a possible D gene (6 bases). V gave up 7 bases and J gave up 5 bases, with 9 bases separating them. The CDR3 extends over 11 amino acids. Per germline, CDR1 SQVTM and CDR2 ANQGSEA. The CDR3 DNA is TGCAGCGGGACAGTTAACAATGAGCAGTTCTTC. Its translation is CSGTVNNEQFF.

V usage is TRBV6-5 and J usage is TRBJ1-2; a weak D match, TRBD1 (6 bases). The CDR3 is 14 amino acids. V was pared by 6 bases and J by 4 bases, with 15 bases between. CDR1 MNHEY and CDR2 SVGAGI come from the germline V gene. DNA for the CDR3: TGTGCCAGCAGGCCGGGGAACAGGGCCTATGGCTACACCTTC. Its protein product is CASRPGNRAYGYTF.

V gene TRBV7-2 combines with J gene TRBJ1-6; 7 positions match TRBD1. V shed 4 bases and J 7 bases; nucleotides not matched to a gene: 7. This CDR3 region has 15 residues. Germline CDR1 is SGHTA and CDR2 is FQGNSA. The CDR3 spells CASSSHRGGNSPLHF. The CDR3 nucleotides read TGTGCCAGCAGCTCGCACAGGGGAGGGAATTCACCCCTCCACTTT.

A few counts support this clone. The V call is TRBV4-3, the J call TRBJ1-6; tentatively, D is TRBD1 (5 bases). The ends were cut back, 0 bases at V and 7 bases at J, with 13 bases in the middle. The CDR3 length is 16 residues. Germline V gene sequence: CDR1 LGHNA, CDR2 YSLEER. The CDR3 region is CASSQDRRGGNSPLHF. CDR3 coding DNA: TGCGCCAGCAGCCAAGATAGGAGGGGCGGCAATTCACCCCTCCACTTT.

The chain combines TRBV28 with TRBJ2-2, with D perhaps assigned TRBD1 or TRBD2 (5 bases each). Germline V gene sequence: CDR1 MDHEN, CDR2 SYDVKM. The V end was cut by 2 bases, the J end by 1 base, with 14 bases between. The CDR3 totals 17 residues. CDR3 amino acids: CASSLPRGAGNTGELFF. The DNA for the CDR3 is TGTGCCAGCAGTTTACCACGTGGGGCGGGGAACACCGGGGAGCTGTTTTTT.

The chain combines TRBV2 with TRBJ2-3; unclear D gene. The CDR3 is 15 residues long. The V end was cut by 7 bases, the J end by 2 bases, with 16 bases between. Germline CDR1 is SNHLY and CDR2 is FYNNEI. The CDR3 region is CASTQRLRPTDTQYF. The CDR3 DNA is TGTGCCAGCACCCAGAGGCTCAGGCCCACAGATACGCAGTATTTT.

This clone was seen only once. This chain joins TRBV2 and TRBJ2-5; no reliable D call. Germline values: CDR1 SNHLY, CDR2 FYNNEI. The V gene lost 7 bases and the J gene lost 3 bases, with 12 bases spanning the gap. This CDR3 spans 13 amino acids. Here the CDR3 reads CASTAVREETQYF. In DNA form, the CDR3 reads TGTGCCAGCACGGCCGTCAGAGAAGAGACCCAGTACTTC.